This T cell receptor beta chain was sequenced in a study of identifying expanded T cells in peripheral blood. Trimming cost V 5 bases and J 3 bases, with 15 bases left between them. Germline V gene lookup returns CDR1 MDHEN and CDR2 SYDVKM. The CDR3 consists of 15 residues. Measured with immunoSEQ multiplex PCR; TCRdb has only the in-frame clones, and not every one. The data hold fewer than 110,000 clones, with around 85% observed a single time. The source is a person between 18 and 75 years old in good health. Sequenced: blood. The chain combines TRBV28 with TRBJ2-3; D remains ambiguous. CDR3 in DNA: TGTGCCAGCAGTCTCAACTTCCTCGGGACAGATACGCAGTATTTT. This codes for CASSLNFLGTDTQYF.